This entry is about one T cell receptor (beta chain). Antigen unknown. This CDR3 region has 18 residues. Losses at the gene ends were 1 base for V and 0 bases for J; bases not matched to a gene: 7. Germline V gives CDR1 LGHNA, CDR2 YNFKEQ. This specimen belongs to a study of cytomegalovirus exposure and HLA in healthy donors. General observations from the study: Reports showed the classifier diagnosing cytomegalovirus status with high specificity and sensitivity.

Repertoires were generated with immunoSEQ multiplex PCR, while TCRdb's copy carries only in-frame clones and drops some. The sample carries some 83,000 clones, approximately 93% recorded once. Source material: PBMCs. This chain joins TRBV4-2 and TRBJ2-1, with 9 positions matching TRBD2. This receptor was identified in a woman between 18 and 30 years old in good health and CMV-seropositive. CDR3 DNA sequence: TGTGCCAGCAGCCAAGTCGGGACTAGCCGTCCCTCCTACAATGAGCAGTTCTTC. Its translation: CASSQVGTSRPSYNEQFF.